This note documents a single TCR beta chain sequence. The data belong to a study of Ad26.COV2.S vaccination and SARS-CoV-2 variants. Profiled with immunoSEQ multiplex PCR; TCRdb holds only in-frame clones, not every one. The sample lists over 85,000 clones, more than 70% occurring once. Trimming removed 1 base at V and 5 bases at J, with 12 bases between. CDR3 size: 14 residues. Germline V CDR1 and CDR2: SGHNT, YYREEE (reference sequence). The input for sequencing was peripheral blood, taken after recovery from COVID-19. The clonotype was recovered from a human donor who had recovered from COVID-19. The chain has TRBV5-4 and TRBJ2-5; D perhaps matches TRBD1 (5 bases). CDR3 nucleotide sequence: TGTGCCAGCAGCTTGACAGGCAGCCGTGAGACCCAGTACTTC. Residues: CASSLTGSRETQYF.